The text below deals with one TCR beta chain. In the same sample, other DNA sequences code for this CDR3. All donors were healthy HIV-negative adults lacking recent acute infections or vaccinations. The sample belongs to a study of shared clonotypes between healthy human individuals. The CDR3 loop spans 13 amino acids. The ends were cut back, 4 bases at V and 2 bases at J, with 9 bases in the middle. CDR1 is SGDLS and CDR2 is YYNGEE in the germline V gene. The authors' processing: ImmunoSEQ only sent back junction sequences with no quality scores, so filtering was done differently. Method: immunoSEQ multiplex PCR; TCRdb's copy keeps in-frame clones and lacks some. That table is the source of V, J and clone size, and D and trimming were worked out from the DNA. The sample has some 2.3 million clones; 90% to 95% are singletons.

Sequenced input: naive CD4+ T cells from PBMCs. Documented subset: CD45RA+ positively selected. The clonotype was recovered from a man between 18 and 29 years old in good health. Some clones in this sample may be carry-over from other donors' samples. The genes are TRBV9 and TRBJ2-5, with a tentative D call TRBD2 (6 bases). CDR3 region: CASSRAGQETQYF. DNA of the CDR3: TGTGCCAGCAGCCGTGCGGGACAAGAGACCCAGTACTTC.